Listed below are T cell receptor beta chains from one sample, sequenced in a study of somatic mutations in cytotoxic T cells in rheumatoid arthritis. Repertoires were generated with immunoSEQ multiplex PCR, while TCRdb's copy carries only in-frame clones and drops some. The data hold roughly 32,000 clones, with 75% to 85% observed a single time. Source material: CD8+ T cells sorted from blood. These receptors all come from an adult with rheumatoid arthritis. Both conserved end residues are part of each CDR3. The D gene is left open where the match is weak. Size tells how often a clone was seen (once, few, many) or the class of an expanded clone, and some rows leave it out.

TRBJ1-2 | TRBD1 | few | TRBV28 | CASTLGQASYGYTF | TGTGCCAGCACCCTAGGACAGGCGTCCTATGGCTACACCTTC
TRBJ1-1 | NA | NA | TRBV19 | CASSQGRGTEAFF | TGTGCCAGTAGTCAGGGGAGAGGGACTGAAGCTTTCTTT
TRBJ2-1 | TRBD2 | NA | TRBV14 | CASSQDWTSPGFF | TGTGCCAGCAGCCAAGATTGGACTAGCCCCGGATTCTTC
TRBJ2-6 | NA | NA | TRBV5-6 | CASSLVRTGPGANVLTF | TGTGCCAGCAGCTTGGTTCGGACCGGCCCTGGGGCCAACGTCCTGACTTTC
TRBJ2-7 | NA | NA | TRBV5-4 | CASSSTGYEQYF | TGTGCCAGCAGCTCCACCGGTTACGAGCAGTACTTC
TRBJ2-1 | NA | NA | TRBV7-9 | CASTPGTELYNEQFF | TGTGCCAGCACTCCCGGGACCGAACTCTACAATGAGCAGTTCTTC
TRBJ2-4 | TRBD1 | NA | TRBV6-4 | CASSAGTGDFQYF | TGTGCCAGCAGTGCCGGGACAGGTGACTTTCAGTACTTC
TRBJ2-7 | TRBD1 | NA | TRBV7-9 | CASGQGAYEQYF | TGTGCCTCAGGACAGGGGGCCTACGAGCAGTACTTC
TRBJ2-1 | TRBD2 | once | TRBV6-1 | CASSLAGSNNEQFF | TGTGCCAGCAGTCTAGCGGGATCCAACAATGAGCAGTTCTTC
TRBJ2-3 | NA | NA | TRBV9 | CASSVEGQITDTQYF | TGTGCCAGCAGCGTAGAAGGACAGATCACAGATACGCAGTATTTT
TRBJ1-2 | TRBD1 | NA | TRBV7-6 | CASSTQGSYGYTF | TGTGCCAGCAGCACACAGGGGTCCTATGGCTACACCTTC
TRBJ1-5 | TRBD1 | NA | TRBV2 | CASSEHNAGIASQGERQPQHF | TGTGCCAGCAGTGAACACAATGCTGGGATCGCGAGCCAGGGGGAAAGACAGCCCCAGCATTTT
TRBJ2-3 | TRBD2 | NA | TRBV4-2 | CASSHDISGGKGGTQYF | TGTGCCAGCAGCCATGATATTAGCGGGGGAAAGGGTGGGACGCAGTATTTT
TRBJ1-2 | TRBD1 | NA | TRBV29-1 | CSVFPSGTGKEGYTF | TGCAGCGTATTTCCATCCGGGACAGGGAAGGAAGGCTACACCTTC
TRBJ2-1 | NA | NA | TRBV11-2 | CASSSDDEQFF | TGTGCCAGCAGCAGTGACGATGAGCAGTTCTTC
TRBJ2-7 | TRBD2 | NA | TRBV7-9 | CASSYFLAGGPYEQYF | TGTGCCAGCAGCTACTTTCTAGCGGGGGGCCCATACGAGCAGTACTTC
TRBJ2-6 | NA | NA | TRBV13 | CASSSGGSSGANVLTF | TGTGCCAGCAGTTCGGGCGGAAGCTCTGGGGCCAACGTCCTGACTTTC
TRBJ2-3 | NA | few | TRBV19 | CATQRGGATTDTQYF | TGTGCCACCCAAAGAGGGGGGGCCACCACAGATACGCAGTATTTT
TRBJ2-3 | NA | few | TRBV27 | CASSSRLTGDTQYF | TGTGCCAGCAGTTCCCGTCTTACTGGAGATACGCAGTATTTT
TRBJ2-1 | TRBD1 | few | TRBV4-3 | CASSPEPGTGANEQFF | TGCGCCAGCAGCCCCGAACCAGGGACAGGGGCCAATGAGCAGTTCTTC
TRBJ2-5 | NA | NA | TRBV11-2 | CASSQRPRLETQYF | TGTGCCAGCAGCCAACGGCCTAGACTGGAGACCCAGTACTTC
TRBJ2-1 | TRBD2 | NA | TRBV5-1 | CASSLGSGGDNEQFF | TGCGCCAGCAGCTTGGGTAGCGGGGGGGACAATGAGCAGTTCTTC
TRBJ1-4 | NA | NA | TRBV11-2 | CASSFSNEKLFF | TGTGCCAGCAGCTTTTCTAATGAAAAACTGTTTTTT
TRBJ1-2 | NA | NA | TRBV27 | CASSFYRDKDYTF | TGTGCCAGCAGTTTTTACAGGGATAAAGACTACACCTTC
TRBJ2-4 | NA | NA | TRBV21-1 | CASSRLGAKNIQYF | TGTGCCAGCAGCCGGTTGGGCGCCAAAAACATTCAGTACTTC
TRBJ2-7 | TRBD1 | few | TRBV4-1 | CASSLSGTGGGGEQYF | TGCGCCAGCAGCCTATCCGGGACAGGGGGTGGTGGAGAGCAGTACTTC
TRBJ1-2 | TRBD1 | NA | TRBV2 | CANYRQGYGYTF | TGTGCCAATTACCGACAGGGCTATGGCTACACCTTC
TRBJ2-7 | TRBD1 | few | TRBV18 | CASSPPRTGSMYEQYF | TGTGCCAGCTCACCACCCCGGACAGGGAGTATGTACGAGCAGTACTTC
TRBJ2-3 | NA | NA | TRBV27 | CASSSYSDTQYF | TGTGCCAGCAGTTCTTATTCGGATACGCAGTATTTT
TRBJ1-5 | NA | NA | TRBV19 | CASNGGTPRWAQHF | TGTGCCAGTAATGGAGGGACCCCTAGGTGGGCCCAGCATTTT
TRBJ2-2 | TRBD1 | NA | TRBV2 | CASSEDRGLAGELFF | TGTGCCAGCAGTGAAGACAGGGGGCTTGCCGGGGAGCTGTTTTTT
TRBJ1-4 | TRBD1 | once | TRBV2 | CASIGQGVEKLFF | TGTGCCAGCATTGGACAGGGTGTTGAAAAACTGTTTTTT
TRBJ2-7 | NA | NA | TRBV5-1 | CASSSPVVNEQYF | TGCGCCAGCAGCAGCCCGGTTGTAAACGAGCAGTACTTC